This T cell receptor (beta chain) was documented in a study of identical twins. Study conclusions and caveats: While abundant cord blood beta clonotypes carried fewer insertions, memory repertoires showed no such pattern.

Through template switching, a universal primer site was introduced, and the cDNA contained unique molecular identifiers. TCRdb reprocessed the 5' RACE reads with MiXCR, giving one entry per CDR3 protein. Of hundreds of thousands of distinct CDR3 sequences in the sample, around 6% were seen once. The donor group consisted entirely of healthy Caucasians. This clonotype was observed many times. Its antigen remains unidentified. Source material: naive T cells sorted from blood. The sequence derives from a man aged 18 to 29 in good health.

CDR3 in DNA: TGTGCCAGCAGTTTTCCCGGAGGGGTCAGGCCTGGAAACACCATATATTTT. Its protein product is CASSFPGGVRPGNTIYF. The V gene is TRBV28, the J gene TRBJ1-3; D is possibly TRBD1 (5 bases). The CDR3 totals 17 residues. Trimming pared 3 bases from V and 2 bases from J, leaving 17 bases between. Germline-derived CDR1 and CDR2 are MDHEN and SYDVKM.